The clone carrying this T cell receptor (beta chain) was counted only a few times. What it recognizes is unknown. This entry is derived from a study of T cell repertoires in cytomegalovirus infection. The study, taken as a whole, reports: Across the ex vivo response, the dominant clonotypes were HLA-C-restricted CMV-specific TCR beta clonotypes.

TCRdb reprocessed the reads with MiXCR, giving one entry per CDR3 protein. The sample has under 200,000 distinct CDR3 sequences; roughly 21% are singletons. This CDR3 is 13 amino acids long. CDR1 is SGHVS and CDR2 is FQNEAQ in the germline V gene. V lost 5 bases and J lost 4, with 11 bases in between. The clonotype comes from a human donor in good health (CMV status not recorded). Some clones in this sample may be carry-over from other donors' samples. This chain joins TRBV7-8 and TRBJ1-1; D unresolved. This material consisted of CD8+ T cells from cultured PBMCs, taken from culture after CMV antigen stimulation. The CDR3 is CASSAYKGTEAFF. The CDR3 DNA reads TGTGCCAGCAGCGCGTACAAGGGCACTGAAGCTTTCTTT.